Listed below are T cell receptor beta chains from one sample, sequenced in a study of OX40 agonist ivuxolimab in advanced cancers. This table comes from immunoSEQ multiplex PCR, and its TCRdb copy is limited to in-frame clones, with some not included. The table has about 82,000 clones, around 84% seen once. The material sequenced was CD4+ or CD8+ T cells sorted from blood, taken in a trial of the OX40 agonist ivuxolimab. The receptors here all came from an adult with an advanced solid tumor such as melanoma, head and neck, liver or kidney cancer. Both conserved end residues are part of each CDR3. Each record gives: J gene, clone size, D gene, V gene, CDR3 protein, CDR3 DNA. The D gene is left open where the match is weak. Rows may omit the clone size; those that give it use once, few, many or a size class.

J: TRBJ2-5
size: NA
D: NA
V: TRBV5-5
CDR3: CASSLGGQKTQYF
DNA: TGTGCCAGCAGCTTGGGGGGCCAGAAGACCCAGTACTTC

J: TRBJ1-2
size: NA
D: NA
V: TRBV6-5
CDR3: CASRQNYGYTF
DNA: TGTGCCAGCAGGCAGAACTATGGCTACACCTTC

J: TRBJ2-4
size: medium-sized
D: TRBD2
V: TRBV2
CDR3: CASLEGLNKNIQYF
DNA: TGTGCCAGCCTCGAGGGACTAAACAAAAACATTCAGTACTTC

J: TRBJ2-7
size: once
D: TRBD1
V: TRBV5-1
CDR3: CASSSSRDRGIDEQYF
DNA: TGCGCCAGCAGCTCGTCCCGGGACAGGGGTATTGACGAGCAGTACTTC

J: TRBJ1-6
size: NA
D: NA
V: TRBV5-6
CDR3: CASSLTGSSYNSPLHF
DNA: TGTGCCAGCAGCTTAACTGGGAGCTCCTATAATTCACCCCTCCACTTT

J: TRBJ1-4
size: NA
D: NA
V: TRBV6-1
CDR3: CASSDQGNEKLFF
DNA: TGTGCCAGCAGTGATCAGGGAAATGAAAAACTGTTTTTT

J: TRBJ1-5
size: NA
D: NA
V: TRBV30
CDR3: CVWSVPWGGGQPQHF
DNA: TGTGTCTGGAGTGTACCGTGGGGCGGGGGTCAGCCCCAGCATTTT

J: TRBJ2-1
size: NA
D: TRBD2
V: TRBV6-1
CDR3: CASREREGQYNEQFF
DNA: TGTGCCAGCAGGGAGCGGGAGGGCCAGTACAATGAGCAGTTCTTC

J: TRBJ2-1
size: NA
D: TRBD1
V: TRBV7-3
CDR3: CASSPHRGRNNEQFF
DNA: TGTGCCAGCAGCCCCCACAGGGGTCGGAACAATGAGCAGTTCTTC

J: TRBJ2-2
size: NA
D: NA
V: TRBV27
CDR3: CASSLWRAGELFF
DNA: TGTGCCAGCAGTTTATGGCGGGCCGGGGAGCTGTTTTTT

J: TRBJ2-1
size: NA
D: NA
V: TRBV5-1
CDR3: CASSRPGTPGHEQFF
DNA: TGCGCCAGCAGCCGGCCTGGGACGCCGGGACATGAGCAGTTCTTC

J: TRBJ1-6
size: NA
D: NA
V: TRBV6-5
CDR3: CASSYPGSPLHF
DNA: TGTGCCAGCAGTTACCCAGGTTCACCCCTCCACTTT

J: TRBJ2-2
size: NA
D: NA
V: TRBV7-5
CDR3: CASSLNRANTGELFF
DNA: TGTGCCAGCAGCTTAAACAGAGCGAACACCGGGGAGCTGTTTTTT

J: TRBJ1-2
size: NA
D: NA
V: TRBV5-4
CDR3: CASSSNYGYTF
DNA: TGTGCCAGCAGCTCTAACTATGGCTACACCTTC

J: TRBJ2-2
size: NA
D: NA
V: TRBV7-3
CDR3: CASSLMSGVPTGELFF
DNA: TGTGCCAGCAGCTTAATGTCAGGGGTACCCACCGGGGAGCTGTTTTTT

J: TRBJ2-5
size: NA
D: NA
V: TRBV20-1
CDR3: CSARDSETQYF
DNA: TGCAGTGCTAGGGACTCGGAGACCCAGTACTTC

J: TRBJ1-1
size: NA
D: NA
V: TRBV5-1
CDR3: CASSLSGDGAFF
DNA: TGCGCCAGCAGCTTATCAGGGGATGGAGCTTTCTTT

J: TRBJ2-5
size: few
D: NA
V: TRBV5-1
CDR3: CASSLWGGTGETQYF
DNA: TGCGCCAGCTCCCTGTGGGGGGGGACAGGAGAGACCCAGTACTTC

J: TRBJ2-5
size: NA
D: TRBD2
V: TRBV11-3
CDR3: CASSVSSGQETQYF
DNA: TGTGCCAGCAGCGTCTCTAGCGGCCAAGAGACCCAGTACTTC

J: TRBJ2-5
size: NA
D: TRBD2
V: TRBV2
CDR3: CASSEWGGLAGDWETQYF
DNA: TGTGCCAGCAGTGAATGGGGGGGACTAGCGGGAGATTGGGAGACCCAGTACTTC

J: TRBJ2-2
size: NA
D: TRBD1
V: TRBV7-9
CDR3: CASSQTGGMNTGELFF
DNA: TGTGCCAGCAGTCAGACAGGGGGCATGAACACCGGGGAGCTGTTTTTT

J: TRBJ1-5
size: once
D: NA
V: TRBV30
CDR3: CAWRGQGNQPQHF
DNA: TGTGCCTGGAGGGGGCAGGGGAATCAGCCCCAGCATTTT

J: TRBJ2-1
size: NA
D: TRBD2
V: TRBV7-3
CDR3: CASSNGLAAYNEQFF
DNA: TGTGCCAGCAGCAACGGACTAGCGGCATACAATGAGCAGTTCTTC

J: TRBJ2-2
size: NA
D: NA
V: TRBV6-1
CDR3: CASSEDWNTGELFF
DNA: TGTGCCAGCAGTGAAGACTGGAACACCGGGGAGCTGTTTTTT

J: TRBJ2-2
size: NA
D: NA
V: TRBV25-1
CDR3: CASSDMRHTGELFF
DNA: TGTGCCAGCAGTGACATGAGGCACACCGGGGAGCTGTTTTTT

J: TRBJ2-7
size: NA
D: NA
V: TRBV18
CDR3: CASSPGTYEQYF
DNA: TGTGCCAGCTCACCCGGAACCTACGAGCAGTACTTC

J: TRBJ1-1
size: NA
D: TRBD1
V: TRBV7-6
CDR3: CASSRTTGGASEAFF
DNA: TGTGCCAGCAGCCGTACGACAGGGGGCGCATCTGAAGCTTTCTTT

J: TRBJ1-2
size: NA
D: TRBD1
V: TRBV11-2
CDR3: CASSLETGHRYGYTF
DNA: TGTGCCAGCAGCTTAGAGACAGGGCATCGATATGGCTACACCTTC

J: TRBJ2-3
size: NA
D: NA
V: TRBV7-3
CDR3: CASSLSGPGPSTDTQYF
DNA: TGTGCCAGCAGCTTATCGGGACCCGGGCCCAGCACAGATACGCAGTATTTT

J: TRBJ1-4
size: NA
D: TRBD1
V: TRBV7-9
CDR3: CASSLDRGRPFF
DNA: TGTGCCAGCAGCTTAGACAGGGGGCGTCCGTTTTTT

J: TRBJ2-7
size: NA
D: TRBD1
V: TRBV7-2
CDR3: CASSLPGQVPYEQYF
DNA: TGTGCCAGCAGCCTTCCGGGACAGGTCCCCTACGAGCAGTACTTC

J: TRBJ2-7
size: NA
D: NA
V: TRBV6-1
CDR3: CASRSLSSYEQYF
DNA: TGTGCCAGCAGATCACTGAGCTCCTACGAGCAGTACTTC

J: TRBJ2-5
size: once
D: TRBD1
V: TRBV6-1
CDR3: CASRAGGIETQYF
DNA: TGTGCCAGCAGGGCAGGGGGCATTGAGACCCAGTACTTC

J: TRBJ1-4
size: few
D: TRBD1
V: TRBV4-1
CDR3: CASSQDPGQGEKLFF
DNA: TGCGCCAGCAGCCAAGATCCGGGACAGGGAGAAAAACTGTTTTTT

J: TRBJ1-3
size: NA
D: NA
V: TRBV7-8
CDR3: CASSLAGVGNTIYF
DNA: TGTGCCAGCAGCTTAGCAGGGGTTGGAAACACCATATATTTT

J: TRBJ1-1
size: NA
D: NA
V: TRBV5-4
CDR3: CASSHQRGANTEAFF
DNA: TGTGCCAGCAGCCACCAGCGGGGGGCGAACACTGAAGCTTTCTTT

J: TRBJ1-5
size: NA
D: TRBD1
V: TRBV6-6
CDR3: CASSRQGYQPQHF
DNA: TGTGCCAGCAGTAGACAGGGGTATCAGCCCCAGCATTTT

J: TRBJ2-3
size: NA
D: TRBD2
V: TRBV5-1
CDR3: CASRSGLAVTDTQYF
DNA: TGCGCCAGCAGATCTGGACTAGCCGTCACAGATACGCAGTATTTT

J: TRBJ1-2
size: NA
D: NA
V: TRBV6-5
CDR3: CASSYSKWVGYGYTF
DNA: TGTGCCAGCAGTTACTCGAAATGGGTAGGCTATGGCTACACCTTC

J: TRBJ1-1
size: NA
D: NA
V: TRBV18
CDR3: CASSPPWSRMNTEAFF
DNA: TGTGCCAGCTCACCTCCTTGGTCGAGAATGAACACTGAAGCTTTCTTT

J: TRBJ2-4
size: NA
D: TRBD1
V: TRBV18
CDR3: CASSKTGDGKNIQYF
DNA: TGTGCCAGCTCCAAAACAGGGGATGGCAAAAACATTCAGTACTTC

J: TRBJ1-4
size: NA
D: TRBD1
V: TRBV29-1
CDR3: CSVLGTGEKLFF
DNA: TGCAGCGTTCTCGGGACAGGGGAAAAACTGTTTTTT

J: TRBJ2-7
size: NA
D: TRBD1
V: TRBV6-1
CDR3: CASSEEVGTASYEQYF
DNA: TGTGCCAGCAGTGAAGAGGTCGGGACAGCCTCCTACGAGCAGTACTTC

J: TRBJ1-1
size: once
D: TRBD1
V: TRBV5-6
CDR3: CASSLDRALDTEAFF
DNA: TGTGCCAGCAGCTTAGACAGGGCCTTGGACACTGAAGCTTTCTTT

J: TRBJ1-6
size: NA
D: NA
V: TRBV2
CDR3: CATGVPLHF
DNA: TGTGCCACCGGGGTACCCCTCCACTTT

J: TRBJ2-1
size: few
D: TRBD2
V: TRBV7-9
CDR3: CASSLGTSGYNEQFF
DNA: TGTGCCAGCAGCTTAGGTACTAGCGGGTACAATGAGCAGTTCTTC